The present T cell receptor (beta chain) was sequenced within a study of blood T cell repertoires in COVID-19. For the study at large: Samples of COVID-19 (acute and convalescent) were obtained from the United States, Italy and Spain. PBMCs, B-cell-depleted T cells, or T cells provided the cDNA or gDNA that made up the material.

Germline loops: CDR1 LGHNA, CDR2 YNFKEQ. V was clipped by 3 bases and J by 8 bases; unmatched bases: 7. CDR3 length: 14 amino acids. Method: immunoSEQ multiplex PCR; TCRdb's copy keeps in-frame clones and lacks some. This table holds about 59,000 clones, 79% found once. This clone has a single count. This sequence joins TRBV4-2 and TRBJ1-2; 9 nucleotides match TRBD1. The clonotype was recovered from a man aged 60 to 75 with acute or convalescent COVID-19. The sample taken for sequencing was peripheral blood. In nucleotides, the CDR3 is TGTGCCAGCAGCCACCCTGACAGGGGGTTCGGCTACACCTTC. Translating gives CASSHPDRGFGYTF.